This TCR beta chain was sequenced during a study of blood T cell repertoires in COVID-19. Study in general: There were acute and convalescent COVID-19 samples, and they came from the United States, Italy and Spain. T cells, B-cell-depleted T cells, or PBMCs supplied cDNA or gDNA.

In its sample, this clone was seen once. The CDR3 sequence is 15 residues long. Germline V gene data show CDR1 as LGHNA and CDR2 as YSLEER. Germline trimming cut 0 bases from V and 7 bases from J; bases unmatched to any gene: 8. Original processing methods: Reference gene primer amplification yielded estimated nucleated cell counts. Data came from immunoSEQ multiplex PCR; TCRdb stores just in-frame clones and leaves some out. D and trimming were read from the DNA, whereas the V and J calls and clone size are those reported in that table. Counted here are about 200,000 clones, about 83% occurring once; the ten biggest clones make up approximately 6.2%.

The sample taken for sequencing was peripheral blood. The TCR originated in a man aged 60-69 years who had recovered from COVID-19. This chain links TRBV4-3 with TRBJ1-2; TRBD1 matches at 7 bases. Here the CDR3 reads CASSQDATGRGGYTF. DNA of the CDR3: TGCGCCAGCAGCCAAGATGCGACAGGGAGAGGTGGCTACACCTTC.